Listed below are T cell receptor beta chains from one sample, sequenced in a study of metastatic and nonmetastatic thyroid tumors. TCRdb reprocessed the PCR reads using MiXCR. The profile shows 25,000 to 30,000 clones, around 24% of them singletons. Sequencing was done on a sample of blood. Receptors were obtained from a female donor with papillary thyroid cancer or a benign thyroid nodule (not recorded which). Some clones in this sample may be carry-over from other donors' samples. CDR3s include the opening cysteine and the closing phenylalanine or tryptophan. Each record gives: V gene, J gene, D gene, clone size, CDR3 length, CDR3 DNA, CDR3 protein. D genes are given only for firm matches. Part of the rows lack a size; the others show once, few, many or a class for expanded clones.

V: TRBV12-3/TRBV12-4; J: TRBJ2-7; D: NA; size: few; length: 13; DNA: TGTGCCAGCAGCCTAGGGCCGCCCTACGAGCAGTACTTC; CDR3: CASSLGPPYEQYF
V: TRBV12-3/TRBV12-4; J: TRBJ1-3; D: TRBD1; size: medium-sized; length: 16; DNA: TGTGCCAGCAGTGTAAAGGGACAGGGGATTGGAAACACCATATATTTT; CDR3: CASSVKGQGIGNTIYF
V: TRBV20-1; J: TRBJ2-1; D: NA; size: many; length: 14; DNA: TGCAGTGCCATGGATAGGGGGAAAGCCAATGAGCAGTTCTTC; CDR3: CSAMDRGKANEQFF
V: TRBV27; J: TRBJ1-5; D: TRBD1; size: many; length: 15; DNA: TGTGCCAGCGGGTGGAAAACAGGGGGCAATCAGCCCCAGCATTTT; CDR3: CASGWKTGGNQPQHF
V: TRBV9; J: TRBJ2-3; D: NA; size: many; length: 19; DNA: TGTGCCAGCAGCGTAGCGGAGTTTGGGCTAGCTCTTAGCACAGATACGCAGTATTTT; CDR3: CASSVAEFGLALSTDTQYF
V: TRBV3-1; J: TRBJ1-1; D: TRBD1; size: many; length: 14; DNA: TGTGCCAGCAGCCAGAACAGGGGGCGGACTGAAGCTTTCTTT; CDR3: CASSQNRGRTEAFF
V: TRBV2; J: TRBJ1-4; D: TRBD1; size: many; length: 16; DNA: TGTGCCAGCAGTGAACTACAGGGGGCGGGGAAGGAAAAACTGTTTTTT; CDR3: CASSELQGAGKEKLFF
V: TRBV20-1; J: TRBJ2-1; D: NA; size: many; length: 14; DNA: TGCAGTGCTACGGTGGGGGGTCTTAACAATGAGCAGTTCTTC; CDR3: CSATVGGLNNEQFF
V: TRBV6-1; J: TRBJ1-5; D: NA; size: few; length: 14; DNA: TGTGCCAGCAGTCCAAGGACAGATCCTCAGCCCCAGCATTTT; CDR3: CASSPRTDPQPQHF
V: TRBV2; J: TRBJ1-6; D: TRBD1; size: NA; length: 17; DNA: TGTGCCAGCAGTCTGATGACAGGGGGCTTACTTGGGTCACCCCTCCACTTT; CDR3: CASSLMTGGLLGSPLHF
V: TRBV20-1; J: TRBJ2-7; D: TRBD1; size: NA; length: 15; DNA: TGCAGTGCTAGAGATCGAAGACAGGGCTCCTACGAGCAGTACTTC; CDR3: CSARDRRQGSYEQYF
V: TRBV9; J: TRBJ2-3; D: NA; size: many; length: 13; DNA: TGTGCCAGCAGCTTAAGGAGCACAGATACGCAGTATTTT; CDR3: CASSLRSTDTQYF
V: TRBV11-2; J: TRBJ1-1; D: NA; size: NA; length: 16; DNA: TGTGCCAGCAGCTTAGTTTGGGGGCGAACGAACACTGAAGCTTTCTTT; CDR3: CASSLVWGRTNTEAFF
V: TRBV24-1; J: TRBJ1-2; D: TRBD1; size: few; length: 13; DNA: TGTGCCACCAGTGACCCGGACAGGGCTGGCTACACCTTC; CDR3: CATSDPDRAGYTF
V: TRBV6-1; J: TRBJ1-1; D: NA; size: NA; length: 15; DNA: TGTGCCAGCATCGAGCGGACATGCCGAAGTACTGAAGCTTTCTTT; CDR3: CASIERTCRSTEAFF
V: TRBV6-4; J: TRBJ2-1; D: TRBD2; size: medium-sized; length: 16; DNA: TGTGCCAGCAGTGCTGAACTAGCGACTTCCTACAATGAGCAGTTCTTC; CDR3: CASSAELATSYNEQFF
V: TRBV20-1; J: TRBJ2-7; D: TRBD1; size: NA; length: 14; DNA: TGCAGTGCTAGTGGTCCCGGGACAGGGGACGAGCAGTACTTC; CDR3: CSASGPGTGDEQYF
V: TRBV27; J: TRBJ1-5; D: NA; size: many; length: 14; DNA: TGTGCCAGCAGTTTCCGGGGGGGTTATCAGCCCCAGCATTTT; CDR3: CASSFRGGYQPQHF
V: TRBV18; J: TRBJ2-7; D: NA; size: many; length: 14; DNA: TGTGCCAGCTCACCACCGCAGAACCCATACGAGCAGTACTTC; CDR3: CASSPPQNPYEQYF
V: TRBV20-1; J: TRBJ1-5; D: TRBD1; size: medium-sized; length: 13; DNA: TGCAGTGTTGACCAGGGGGGAAATCAGCCCCAGCATTTT; CDR3: CSVDQGGNQPQHF
V: TRBV24-1; J: TRBJ2-1; D: TRBD1; size: few; length: 16; DNA: TGTTCCACCAGTGATTTTCGAGACAGGGCGTACAATCAGCAGTTCTTC; CDR3: CSTSDFRDRAYNQQFF
V: TRBV20-1; J: TRBJ2-5; D: TRBD2; size: many; length: 14; DNA: TGCAGTGCTACAACTAGCGAAGCCCAAGAGACCCAGTACTTC; CDR3: CSATTSEAQETQYF
V: TRBV11-1; J: TRBJ2-7; D: NA; size: few; length: 15; DNA: TGTGCCAGCAGCTTAATGGGGGTCGGGGGTCGTGAGCAGTACTTC; CDR3: CASSLMGVGGREQYF
V: TRBV20-1; J: TRBJ2-3; D: NA; size: NA; length: 15; DNA: TGCAGTGCTGACTTAACAGGGCCTAGCACAGATACGCAGTATTTT; CDR3: CSADLTGPSTDTQYF
V: TRBV19; J: TRBJ2-7; D: TRBD2; size: few; length: 13; DNA: TGTGCCAGTAGTCTAGGGACTATGGGCGAGCAGTACTTC; CDR3: CASSLGTMGEQYF
V: TRBV4-2; J: TRBJ2-1; D: NA; size: many; length: 15; DNA: TGTGCCAGCAGCCAAGAGGGAGACCACGCCTATGAGCAGTTCTTC; CDR3: CASSQEGDHAYEQFF
V: TRBV5-1; J: TRBJ1-2; D: TRBD1; size: medium-sized; length: 15; DNA: TGCGCCAGCAGCTCATCCGGGACAGGGGGCCATGGCTACACCTTC; CDR3: CASSSSGTGGHGYTF
V: TRBV5-1; J: TRBJ2-1; D: TRBD2; size: many; length: 16; DNA: TGCGCCAGCAGCAACGGACTAGCGGGCCCCTACAATGAGCAGTTCTTC; CDR3: CASSNGLAGPYNEQFF
V: TRBV10-2; J: TRBJ2-2; D: NA; size: NA; length: 15; DNA: TGCGCCAGCAGTGAGGTGCGGACCTACACCGGGGAGCTGTTTTTT; CDR3: CASSEVRTYTGELFF
V: TRBV20-1; J: TRBJ1-3; D: NA; size: NA; length: 13; DNA: TGCAGTGCTAGACAGGACTCTGGAAACACCATATATTTT; CDR3: CSARQDSGNTIYF
V: TRBV5-6; J: TRBJ1-3; D: NA; size: many; length: 15; DNA: TGTGCCAGCAGATACCTCGAGGGGAGGGGAAACACCATATATTTT; CDR3: CASRYLEGRGNTIYF
V: TRBV6-5; J: TRBJ2-1; D: TRBD2; size: few; length: 15; DNA: TGTGCCAGCAGTTACCGGCGGGAGGGCCGTAATGAGCAGTTCTTC; CDR3: CASSYRREGRNEQFF
V: TRBV10-2; J: TRBJ1-1; D: NA; size: NA; length: 13; DNA: TGCGCCAGCAGTGTTGGTGGGTTACCTGAAGCTTTCTTT; CDR3: CASSVGGLPEAFF
V: TRBV6-1; J: TRBJ1-4; D: TRBD1; size: few; length: 15; DNA: TGTGCCAGCAGGGCGACAGGGTCGGGGGATGAAAAACTGTTTTTT; CDR3: CASRATGSGDEKLFF
V: TRBV2; J: TRBJ2-1; D: NA; size: many; length: 15; DNA: TGTGCCAGCAGTGAAACTAGCAACTCCTACAATGAGCAGTTCTTC; CDR3: CASSETSNSYNEQFF
V: TRBV7-6; J: TRBJ2-7; D: NA; size: once; length: 16; DNA: TGTGCCAGCAGCTTAGGCGGGGCCGGTACCTCCTACGAGCAGTACTTC; CDR3: CASSLGGAGTSYEQYF
V: TRBV7-3; J: TRBJ1-3; D: NA; size: many; length: 14; DNA: TGTGCCAGCAGCCGAACAGGGTTTACGGACACCATATATTTT; CDR3: CASSRTGFTDTIYF
V: TRBV25-1; J: TRBJ2-7; D: TRBD2; size: medium-sized; length: 16; DNA: TGTGCCAGCAGCGGGTGGGGGACTAGCCAGTCCTACGAGCAGTACTTC; CDR3: CASSGWGTSQSYEQYF
V: TRBV6-1; J: TRBJ1-1; D: NA; size: few; length: 16; DNA: TGTGCCAGCAAACGTATGGTAGAGGGGCCTAACACTGAAGCTCTCTTT; CDR3: CASKRMVEGPNTEALF
V: TRBV6-2/TRBV6-3; J: TRBJ2-5; D: NA; size: few; length: 14; DNA: TGTGCCAGCAGTTACGAACACCCGCGTGAGACCCAGTACTTC; CDR3: CASSYEHPRETQYF
V: TRBV27; J: TRBJ1-1; D: NA; size: NA; length: 12; DNA: TGTGCCAGTCTACAGGAATCCACTGAAGCTTTCTTT; CDR3: CASLQESTEAFF
V: TRBV12-3/TRBV12-4; J: TRBJ2-6; D: NA; size: many; length: 15; DNA: TGTGCCAGCAGCCCTACAGGTTCTGGGGCCAACGTCCTGACTTTC; CDR3: CASSPTGSGANVLTF
V: TRBV19; J: TRBJ1-5; D: NA; size: medium-sized; length: 14; DNA: TGTGCCAGTAGTATTAGTCAGGGTAAACAGCCCCAGCATTTT; CDR3: CASSISQGKQPQHF
V: TRBV12-3/TRBV12-4; J: TRBJ2-7; D: TRBD2; size: NA; length: 16; DNA: TGTGCCAGCAGTTCTGGAGGGACTAGCGGGAACTACGAGCAGTACTTC; CDR3: CASSSGGTSGNYEQYF
V: TRBV20-1; J: TRBJ2-2; D: TRBD1; size: NA; length: 15; DNA: TGCAGTGCTCCCGCTCGCAGGGGGCCAGCCGGGGAGCTGTTTTTT; CDR3: CSAPARRGPAGELFF
V: TRBV4-1; J: TRBJ2-3; D: TRBD2; size: many; length: 17; DNA: TGCGCCAGCAGCGACCAGAAGACTAGCGTCAACACAGATACGCAGTATTTT; CDR3: CASSDQKTSVNTDTQYF
V: TRBV2; J: TRBJ1-5; D: NA; size: NA; length: 15; DNA: TGTGCCAGCAGTGAAAGAGAGGGCTTCAATCAGCCCCAGCATTTT; CDR3: CASSEREGFNQPQHF
V: TRBV27; J: TRBJ1-2; D: NA; size: NA; length: 14; DNA: TGTGCCAGCAGTTTATCGATACAGGGAAGCGGCTACACCTTC; CDR3: CASSLSIQGSGYTF
V: TRBV27; J: TRBJ2-7; D: TRBD2; size: medium-sized; length: 15; DNA: TGTGCCAGCAGACCAAAGCGGGAGGGCCGGTACGAGCAGTACTTC; CDR3: CASRPKREGRYEQYF
V: TRBV15; J: TRBJ2-5; D: NA; size: many; length: 15; DNA: TGTGCCACCAGCAGATCTACAGGGACGGAAGAGACCCAGTACTTC; CDR3: CATSRSTGTEETQYF
V: TRBV30; J: TRBJ1-2; D: NA; size: NA; length: 12; DNA: TGTGCCTGGAGTGCAACTAACTATGGCTACACCTTC; CDR3: CAWSATNYGYTF
V: TRBV5-1; J: TRBJ1-3; D: NA; size: medium-sized; length: 14; DNA: TGCGCCAGCAACGCCGGGGGGGCAGGAAACACCATATATTTT; CDR3: CASNAGGAGNTIYF